The 13 T cell receptor beta chains reported below all come from one sample, sequenced in a study of blood T cells in healthy people across ages. A second PCR of about 6 to 11 cycles used a sample-barcoded 5' primer and a J-beta primer mix. TCRdb itself ran the 5' RACE reads through MiXCR, one entry per CDR3 protein. The sample lists around 1,500,000 distinct CDR3 sequences, around 42% occurring once. The specimen sequenced was blood. The receptors come from a woman aged 18-29 years in good health.

This clonotype was seen repeatedly, ten times or more. This chain uses TRBV7-6 with TRBJ2-1; 12 positions match TRBD2. Germline CDR1 is SGHVS and CDR2 is FNYEAQ. CDR3 size: 17 residues. V was clipped by 3 bases and J by 6 bases; unmatched bases: 9. CDR3 region: CASSLASGGAGSNEQFF. The CDR3 DNA follows: TGTGCCAGCAGCTTGGCTAGCGGGGGGGCGGGGTCCAATGAGCAGTTCTTC.

This clonotype was counted only a few times. The chain links TRBV29-1 to TRBJ1-1; no clear D. CDR1 SQVTM and CDR2 ANQGSEA come from the germline V gene. V was shortened by 8 bases and J by 0 bases, with 19 bases between the two germline ends. The CDR3 is made up of 15 amino acids. The CDR3 region is CSIDTYGGMNTEAFF. CDR3 coding DNA: TGCAGCATCGACACCTACGGTGGGATGAACACTGAAGCTTTCTTT.

CDR3 region: CASRTSGVYEQYF. The CDR3 DNA reads as TGTGCCAGCAGAACTAGCGGGGTTTACGAGCAGTACTTC. The V gene is TRBV6-6, the J gene TRBJ2-7; 10 nucleotides match TRBD2. CDR3 length: 13 amino acids. Trimming cost V 6 bases and J 4 bases; bases outside gene matches: 3. Looked up from germline, CDR1 is MNHNY and CDR2 is SVGAGI (reference sequence).

This clonotype has only a few counts. The genes are TRBV7-9 and TRBJ1-2; D possibly corresponds to TRBD1 (5 bases). V lost 5 bases to trimming and J lost 5 bases, with 24 bases between them. This CDR3 is built from 17 residues. Germline CDR1 SEHNR, CDR2 FQNEAQ (reference sequence). The CDR3 DNA reads as TGTGCCAGCAGCCAGTATCAGGGTGTGGGCGGACAATATGGCTACACCTTC. Residues: CASSQYQGVGGQYGYTF. Using reference TRBV7-9 and TRBJ1-2 for the parts outside the CDR3, the full variable domain is DTGVSQNPRHKITKRGQNVTFRCDPISEHNRLYWYRQTLGQGPEFLTYFQNEAQLEKSRLLSDRFSAERPKGSFSTLEIQRTEQGDSAMYLCASSQYQGVGGQYGYTFGSGTRLTVV.

This CDR3 is CSASRVAEFF. CDR3 coding DNA: TGCAGTGCTTCTCGGGTGGCGGAGTTCTTC. The genes are TRBV20-1 and TRBJ2-1; unclear D gene. This CDR3 comprises 10 residues. The germline V and J ends were trimmed by 5 bases and 14 bases, with 13 bases remaining between them. The germline gives CDR1 DFQATT, CDR2 SNEGSKA (reference sequence).

This chain links TRBV9 with TRBJ2-2; D remains ambiguous. V lost 4 bases to trimming and J lost 7 bases, with 11 bases between them. Germline V gene lookup returns CDR1 SGDLS and CDR2 YYNGEE. This CDR3 has 13 residues. This CDR3 reads CASSLTVGGELFF. CDR3 nucleotides: TGTGCCAGCAGCCTTACAGTGGGCGGGGAGCTGTTTTTT.

The gene calls are TRBV5-1 and TRBJ2-1, with TRBD1 identical over 7 bases. The CDR3 covers 18 residues. Germline V gene data show CDR1 as SGHRS and CDR2 as YFSETQ. Germline trimming cut 4 bases from V and 0 bases from J; bases unmatched to any gene: 13. The chain's CDR3 is CASSPPGQRFRSYNEQFF. The CDR3 DNA reads TGCGCCAGCAGCCCGCCGGGACAGCGGTTCCGCTCCTACAATGAGCAGTTCTTC.

This clonotype was recorded a few times. The rearrangement joins TRBV6-5 to TRBJ2-1; D unclear. Between the trimmed V and J ends, which lost 4 bases and 15 bases, there was a span of 10 bases. The CDR3 runs to 10 residues. CDR1 MNHEY and CDR2 SVGAGI come from the germline V gene. CDR3 residues: CASSSLRVFF. The CDR3 coding sequence is TGTGCCAGCAGTTCCCTCCGAGTGTTCTTC.

This clonotype was detected a few times. The CDR3 coding sequence is TGTGCCAGCAGTGAAAATATCGCACTAGCGGGGGGCAATGAGCAGTTCTTC. Encoded protein: CASSENIALAGGNEQFF. V and J are TRBV6-1 and TRBJ2-1, with TRBD2 matching 12 bases. The CDR3 runs to 17 residues. Germline V lookup: CDR1 MNHNS, CDR2 SASEGT. Germline trimming cut 2 bases from V and 6 bases from J; bases unmatched to any gene: 8.

This chain uses TRBV7-9 with TRBJ1-1, with 11 nucleotides matching TRBD1. The CDR3 length is 18 residues. The trim removed 6 bases at V and 0 bases at J, leaving 12 bases unmatched. Per the germline V gene, CDR1 is SEHNR and CDR2 is FQNEAQ (reference sequence). The CDR3 loop is CASSPKGQGGNLNTEAFF. As DNA, the CDR3 is TGTGCCAGCAGTCCCAAGGGACAGGGGGGCAACTTGAACACTGAAGCTTTCTTT.

This chain links TRBV20-1 with TRBJ2-7; 8 positions agree with TRBD2. V was pared by 5 bases and J by 2 bases, with 8 bases of the junction left unmatched. Germline lookup yields CDR1 DFQATT and CDR2 SNEGSKA (reference sequence). The CDR3 spans 14 residues. The CDR3 DNA is TGCAGTGCTCCACCGGGGGGGATCCCCTACGAGCAGTACTTC. It translates to CSAPPGGIPYEQYF.

The chain employs TRBV29-1 and TRBJ2-7; 8 positions match TRBD1. From germline, CDR1 is SQVTM and CDR2 ANQGSEA. There are 15 residues in the CDR3. The V segment lost 6 bases and the J segment 5 bases; nucleotides outside the gene matches: 15. The chain's CDR3 is CSVTGTGGAGDEQYF. The CDR3 coding sequence is TGCAGCGTCACCGGGACAGGAGGGGCCGGGGACGAGCAGTACTTC.

On this clonotype: Relative to the germline gene, one junction end is altered; a read error may explain this. The rearrangement uses TRBV5-1 and TRBJ2-3, with a possible D match to TRBD1 (6 bases). From germline, CDR1 is SGHRS and CDR2 YFSETQ. The CDR3 runs to 16 residues. The CDR3 DNA sequence: TGCGCCAGCGGCTTCGGACAGCCCACGTCCACAGATACGCAGTATTTT. Its translation is CASGFGQPTSTDTQYF.